One sample yielded the 13 T cell receptor beta chains listed below, sequenced in a study of identifying expanded T cells in peripheral blood. The data were produced by immunoSEQ multiplex PCR, yet TCRdb's version contains in-frame clones alone and is incomplete. Of about 81,000 clones listed, 84% are singletons. The sample comprised blood. The source is a person aged 18 to 70 in good health.

The chain is built from TRBV19 and TRBJ2-2, with D hard to call. The CDR3 sequence is 13 residues long. In germline, CDR1 is LNHDA, CDR2 SQIVND (reference sequence). Between the trimmed V and J ends, which lost 3 bases and 5 bases, there was a span of 7 bases. The DNA of the CDR3 is TGTGCCAGTAGTATGTCCGGGACCGGGGAGCTGTTTTTT. Translating gives CASSMSGTGELFF.

The chain joins TRBV5-1 to TRBJ2-3; 9 bases align to TRBD1. This CDR3 is 15 amino acids long. Trimming cost V 3 bases and J 5 bases; bases outside gene matches: 7. Germline-derived CDR1 and CDR2 are SGHRS and YFSETQ. The CDR3 loop reads CASSSGDREIDTQYF. CDR3 bases: TGCGCCAGCAGCTCCGGGGACAGGGAAATAGATACGCAGTATTTT.

The rearrangement links TRBV11-3 to TRBJ1-3; unclear D gene. There are 13 residues in the CDR3. Germline lookup yields CDR1 SGHNT and CDR2 YENEEA. The V end lost 0 bases, the J end lost 4 bases, and 4 bases lay between the germline ends. This chain's CDR3 is CASSLDPGNTIYF. The CDR3 nucleotides read TGTGCCAGCAGCTTAGATCCGGGAAACACCATATATTTT.

This clone was detected a few times. The V and J genes are TRBV9 and TRBJ2-1; possibly TRBD2 for D (6 bases). Deletions cut 6 bases from V and 2 bases from J, with 12 bases between. This CDR3 contains 14 residues. Germline V gives CDR1 SGDLS, CDR2 YYNGEE. CDR3 region: CASNQAGTYNEQFF. In DNA form, the CDR3 reads TGTGCCAGCAACCAGGCGGGGACCTACAATGAGCAGTTCTTC.

V gene TRBV7-9 combines with J gene TRBJ2-3, with D perhaps matching TRBD2 (6 bases). Germline CDR1 reads SEHNR; CDR2 reads FQNEAQ (reference sequence). V lost 8 bases to trimming and J lost 0 bases, with 18 bases between them. The length of the CDR3 is 16 residues. The CDR3 here is CASAPRLGRSTDTQYF. CDR3 in DNA: TGTGCCAGCGCCCCCCGACTAGGACGGAGCACAGATACGCAGTATTTT.

The chain uses TRBV7-2 and TRBJ1-5, with D perhaps matching TRBD1 (6 bases). Trimming stripped 1 base from V and 4 bases from J, with 11 bases between. From germline, CDR1 is SGHTA and CDR2 FQGNSA. The CDR3 extends over 15 amino acids. The CDR3 DNA reads as TGTGCCAGCAGCTTAGGGTTAGGGGGTAATCAGCCCCAGCATTTT. Translated: CASSLGLGGNQPQHF.

The chain combines TRBV23-1 with TRBJ2-7; tentative D call: TRBD1 (6 bases). TRBV23-1 is sorted into the ORF group, with uncertain function. V lost 4 bases and J 0 bases, leaving 19 bases between the germline ends. The CDR3 covers 17 residues. The CDR3 region is CASSPGTFQPHSYEQYF. For the CDR3, the DNA is TGCGCCAGCAGTCCCGGGACATTTCAGCCCCACTCCTACGAGCAGTACTTC.

The chain has TRBV7-8 and TRBJ2-1, with D perhaps assigned TRBD1 or TRBD2 (6 bases each). CDR1 is SGHVS, CDR2 FQNEAQ, per germline. This CDR3 has 16 residues. V was clipped by 2 bases and J by 4 bases, with 15 bases between them. The chain's CDR3 is CASSLSGGGSYNEQFF. The CDR3 nucleotides read TGTGCCAGCAGCTTATCCGGAGGGGGATCTTACAATGAGCAGTTCTTC.

The chain couples TRBV6-6 to TRBJ2-7; TRBD1 might be the D (7 bases). Between the trimmed V and J ends, which lost 4 bases and 1 base, there was a span of 14 bases. Germline CDR1 MNHNY, CDR2 SVGAGI (reference sequence). This CDR3 is built from 15 residues. CDR3 sequence reads: CASSFAGQKSYEQYF. CDR3 DNA sequence: TGTGCCAGCAGTTTCGCGGGACAGAAGTCCTACGAGCAGTACTTC.

The J gene is TRBJ2-6, the V gene TRBV5-1; TRBD1 matches 7 bases. This CDR3 is 18 amino acids long. Germline V gene lookup returns CDR1 SGHRS and CDR2 YFSETQ. The J segment lost 4 bases and the V segment lost 2 bases, leaving 12 bases of the junction unmatched. The CDR3 region has the DNA TGCGCCAGCAGCTTTTGGACAGGTCCTCCCTCCGGGGCCAACGTCCTGACTTTC. Its protein product is CASSFWTGPPSGANVLTF.

The V call is TRBV25-1, the J call TRBJ2-7; 7 bases agree with TRBD1. CDR3 length: 11 amino acids. The V gene's germline CDR1 is MGHDK and CDR2 SYGVNS. V was clipped by 5 bases and J by 6 bases; unmatched bases: 1. The CDR3 DNA reads as TGTGCCAGCAGTCCAGGGGGCGAGCAGTACTTC. Translated: CASSPGGEQYF.

The chain links TRBV5-5 to TRBJ2-1; D uncertain. The CDR3 has 15 residues. V was cut by 0 bases and J by 2 bases, with 9 bases left in between. Germline V gives CDR1 SGHKS, CDR2 YYEKEE (reference sequence). CDR3 amino acids: CASSLDRAAYNEQFF. CDR3 DNA sequence: TGTGCCAGCAGCTTGGACCGGGCAGCCTACAATGAGCAGTTCTTC.

The chain employs TRBV18 and TRBJ1-5; 10 bases are a match to TRBD1. Germline V lookup: CDR1 KGHSH, CDR2 LQKENI. V gave up 3 bases and J gave up 9 bases; unmatched junction bases: 5. The CDR3 runs 14 residues. CDR3 amino acids: CASSPGQGDGPQHF. The CDR3 DNA is TGTGCCAGCTCACCCGGACAGGGGGACGGGCCCCAGCATTTT.